This TCR beta chain was captured by sequencing in a study of T cell clonotyping in hematopoietic cell transplantation. Study-level points and caveats: Broader posttransplant TCR repertoire diversity was predicted by graft donor and pretransplant recipient Inverse Simpson Index values.

The protocol was immunoSEQ multiplex PCR, while the TCRdb copy is restricted to in-frame clones and leaves out a portion. The table has about 15,000 clones, less than 80% seen once; the top ten hold more than 9%. This CDR3 region has 13 residues. The V gene lost 7 bases and the J gene lost 7 bases, with 16 bases spanning the gap. Germline values: CDR1 SNHLY, CDR2 FYNNEI. On this clone: Its target is unknown.

The V and J genes are TRBV2 and TRBJ1-2; D gene ambiguous. The source material was PBMCs. The receptor was derived from a human donor who either received an allogeneic hematopoietic cell transplant for a myeloid malignancy or was a related donor (not recorded which). Some clones in this sample may be carry-over from other donors' samples. CDR3 DNA sequence: TGTGCCAGCACCCCTTTGCAGGAGGCTGGCTACACCTTC. As protein: CASTPLQEAGYTF.